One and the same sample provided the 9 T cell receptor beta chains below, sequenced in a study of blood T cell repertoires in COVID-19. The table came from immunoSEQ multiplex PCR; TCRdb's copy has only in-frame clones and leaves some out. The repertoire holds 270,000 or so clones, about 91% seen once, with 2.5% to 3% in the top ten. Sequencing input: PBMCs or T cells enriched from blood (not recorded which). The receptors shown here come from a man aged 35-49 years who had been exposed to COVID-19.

DNA for the CDR3: TGTGCCAGTAGTATGGAGGGGGCAGGGTACACTGAAGCTTTCTTT. It specifies CASSMEGAGYTEAFF. The V call is TRBV19, the J call TRBJ1-1, with TRBD1 matching over 7 bases. V lost 3 bases to trimming and J lost 3 bases; unmatched junction nucleotides: 7. Per germline, CDR1 LNHDA and CDR2 SQIVND (reference sequence). This CDR3 is 15 amino acids long.

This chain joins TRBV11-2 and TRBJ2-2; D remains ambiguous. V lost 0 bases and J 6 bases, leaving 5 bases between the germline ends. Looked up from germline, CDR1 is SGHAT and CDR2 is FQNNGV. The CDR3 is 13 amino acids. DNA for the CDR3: TGTGCCAGCAGCTTAGAACAGCCCGGGGAGCTGTTTTTT. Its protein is CASSLEQPGELFF. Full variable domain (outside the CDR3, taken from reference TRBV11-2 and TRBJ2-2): EAGVAQSPRYKIIEKRQSVAFWCNPISGHATLYWYQQILGQGPKLLIQFQNNGVVDDSQLPKDRFSAERLKGVDSTLKIQPAKLEDSAVYLCASSLEQPGELFFGEGSRLTVL.

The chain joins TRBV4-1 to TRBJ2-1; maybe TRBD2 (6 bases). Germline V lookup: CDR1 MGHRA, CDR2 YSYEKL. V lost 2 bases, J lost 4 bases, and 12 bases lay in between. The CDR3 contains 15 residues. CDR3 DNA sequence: TGCGCCAGCAGCCAAACTCGGGGACTTTACAATGAGCAGTTCTTC. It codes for CASSQTRGLYNEQFF.

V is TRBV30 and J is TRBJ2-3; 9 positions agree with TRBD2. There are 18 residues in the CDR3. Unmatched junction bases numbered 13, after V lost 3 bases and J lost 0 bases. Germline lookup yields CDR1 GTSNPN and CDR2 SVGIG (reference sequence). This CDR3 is CAWSIPVAGGLSTDTQYF. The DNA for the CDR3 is TGTGCCTGGAGCATCCCCGTGGCGGGAGGGCTGAGCACAGATACGCAGTATTTT.

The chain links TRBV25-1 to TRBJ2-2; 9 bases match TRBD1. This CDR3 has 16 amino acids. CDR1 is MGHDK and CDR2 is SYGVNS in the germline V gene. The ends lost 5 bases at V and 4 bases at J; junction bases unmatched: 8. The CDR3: CASSPQDRGFTGELFF. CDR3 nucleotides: TGTGCCAGCAGTCCCCAGGACAGGGGCTTCACCGGGGAGCTGTTTTTT.

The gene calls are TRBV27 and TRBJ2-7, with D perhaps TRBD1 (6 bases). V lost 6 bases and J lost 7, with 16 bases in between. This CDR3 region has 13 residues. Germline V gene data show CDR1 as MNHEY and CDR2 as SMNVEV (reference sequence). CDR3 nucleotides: TGTGCCAGCAGCCAAGGGAGAGGGGGAGAGCAGTACTTC. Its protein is CASSQGRGGEQYF.

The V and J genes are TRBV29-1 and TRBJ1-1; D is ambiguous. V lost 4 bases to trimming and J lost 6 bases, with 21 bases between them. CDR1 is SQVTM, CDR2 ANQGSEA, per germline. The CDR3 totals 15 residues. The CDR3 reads CSVAGLLGPRPEAFF. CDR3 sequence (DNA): TGCAGCGTTGCAGGACTCCTCGGGCCGCGCCCTGAAGCTTTCTTT.

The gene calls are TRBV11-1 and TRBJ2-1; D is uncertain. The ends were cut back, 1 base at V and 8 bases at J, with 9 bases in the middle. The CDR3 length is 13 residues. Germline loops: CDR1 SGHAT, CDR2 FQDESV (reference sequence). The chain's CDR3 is CASSLDSPDEQFF. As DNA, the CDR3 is TGTGCCAGCAGCTTAGATTCCCCCGATGAGCAGTTCTTC.

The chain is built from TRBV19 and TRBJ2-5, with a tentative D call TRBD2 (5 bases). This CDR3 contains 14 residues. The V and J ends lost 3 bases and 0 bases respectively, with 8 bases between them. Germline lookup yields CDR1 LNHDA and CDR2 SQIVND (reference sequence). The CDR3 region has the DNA TGTGCCAGTAGTATTCCGGGGTACCAAGAGACCCAGTACTTC. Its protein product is CASSIPGYQETQYF. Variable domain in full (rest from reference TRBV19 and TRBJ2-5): DGGITQSPKYLFRKEGQNVTLSCEQNLNHDAMYWYRQDPGQGLRLIYYSQIVNDFQKGDIAEGYSVSREKKESFPLTVTSAQKNPTAFYLCASSIPGYQETQYFGPGTRLLVL.